These 20 T cell receptor beta chains were sequenced from one sample in a study of cytomegalovirus exposure and HLA in healthy donors. The PCR employed 60 Vbeta primers together with 13 Jbeta primers. The data were produced by immunoSEQ multiplex PCR, yet TCRdb's version contains in-frame clones alone and is incomplete. The sample lists hundreds of thousands of clones; roughly 75% were seen once. Sequencing was carried out using PBMCs. These receptors came from a woman aged 25 to 39 in good health and CMV-seronegative.

The rearrangement uses TRBV11-1 and TRBJ2-1; perhaps TRBD1 as D (5 bases). Trimming shortened V by 4 bases and J by 7 bases, and 14 bases separated the two germline ends. Germline V gene lookup returns CDR1 SGHAT and CDR2 FQDESV (reference sequence). The CDR3 contains 14 residues. CDR3 in amino acids: CASSSQNYRNEQFF. CDR3 DNA sequence: TGTGCCAGCAGCTCCCAAAATTACAGGAATGAGCAGTTCTTC.

The genes are TRBV5-6 and TRBJ2-7, with TRBD1 as a possible D gene (5 bases). This CDR3 is built from 13 residues. The V end lost 1 base, the J end lost 3 bases, and 8 bases lay between the germline ends. Germline loops: CDR1 SGHDT, CDR2 YYEEEE. The CDR3 here is CASSLLGDYEQYF. The CDR3 DNA sequence: TGTGCCAGCAGCTTGTTAGGGGACTACGAGCAGTACTTC.

This sequence joins TRBV14 and TRBJ2-3, with 8 bases fitting TRBD2. V gave up 4 bases and J gave up 1 base; unmatched junction bases: 4. Per the germline V gene, CDR1 is SGHDN and CDR2 is FVKESK. The length of the CDR3 is 15 residues. The CDR3: CASSRAGGGTDTQYF. Written as DNA, the CDR3 is TGTGCCAGCAGCCGGGCGGGGGGCGGCACAGATACGCAGTATTTT.

This chain joins TRBV6-4 and TRBJ1-2; perhaps TRBD1 as D (6 bases). The V and J ends lost 7 bases and 6 bases respectively, with 12 bases between them. CDR1 is MRHNA and CDR2 is SNTAGT in the germline V gene. This CDR3 has 12 residues. The CDR3 DNA reads TGTGCCAGCATCGGGGGGGCTGATGGCTACACCTTC. Encoded protein: CASIGGADGYTF.

The V call is TRBV18, the J call TRBJ1-4; possible D gene TRBD1, 5 bases. This CDR3 region has 15 residues. The germline CDR1 and CDR2 sequences are KGHSH and LQKENI. V was clipped by 6 bases and J by 8 bases, with 19 bases between them. CDR3 sequence (DNA): TGTGCCAGCTCCCCGAGCCCCGCGGGACGGGAAAAACTGTTTTTT. Amino acid sequence: CASSPSPAGREKLFF.

Notes on this clone: Lacking the conserved final phenylalanine or tryptophan, this CDR3 likely reflects a read error. The chain is built from TRBV27 and TRBJ2-2; maybe TRBD1 (6 bases). The V end lost 9 bases, the J end lost 0 bases, and 14 bases lay between the germline ends. Germline assignment: CDR1 MNHEY and CDR2 SMNVEV (reference sequence). The CDR3 is 15 residues long. The CDR3 here is CASGPGTTNTGELFL. The CDR3 region has the DNA TGTGCCAGTGGACCCGGGACAACGAACACCGGGGAGCTGTTTTTG.

Here the CDR3 reads CATSGPGELNTEAFF. For the CDR3, the DNA is TGTGCCACCTCAGGCCCAGGGGAGTTGAACACTGAAGCTTTCTTT. This chain joins TRBV15 and TRBJ1-1, with D possibly matching TRBD1 (6 bases). V was cut by 8 bases and J by 0 bases, with 16 bases left in between. The CDR3 has 15 amino acids. Germline V gives CDR1 LNHNV, CDR2 YYDKDF (reference sequence). The entire variable domain, with the rest obtained from reference TRBV15 and TRBJ1-1, is as follows: DAMVIQNPRYQVTQFGKPVTLSCSQTLNHNVMYWYQQKSSQAPKLLFHYYDKDFNNEADTPDNFQSRRPNTSFCFLDIRSPGLGDTAMYLCATSGPGELNTEAFFGQGTRLTVV.

On this clone itself: The junction and the germline gene differ at one end; a read error may be behind it. V and J are TRBV7-9 and TRBJ2-5; TRBD2 matches at 14 bases. The CDR3 sequence is 15 residues long. Germline V gene sequence: CDR1 SEHNR, CDR2 FQNEAQ (reference sequence). This CDR3 reads CSSSLGTSGSETQYF. CDR3 bases: TGTTCCAGCAGCTTAGGGACTAGCGGGAGTGAGACCCAGTACTTC. The variable domain in full, completed from reference TRBV7-9 and TRBJ2-5, reads DTGVSQNPRHKITKRGQNVTFRCDPISEHNRLYWYRQTLGQGPEFLTYFQNEAQLEKSRLLSDRFSAERPKGSFSTLEIQRTEQGDSAMYLCSSSLGTSGSETQYFGPGTRLLVL.

The V gene is TRBV4-2, the J gene TRBJ2-1; D is ambiguous. V was shortened by 0 bases and J by 5 bases, with 8 bases between the two germline ends. The CDR3 covers 14 residues. Germline CDR1 LGHNA, CDR2 YNFKEQ. The DNA of the CDR3 is TGTGCCAGCAGCCAAGAACGCGTGGACAATGAGCAGTTCTTC. Its translation is CASSQERVDNEQFF.

The chain is built from TRBV29-1 and TRBJ1-4; TRBD1 agrees at 8 bases. The CDR3 sequence is 13 residues long. V shed 7 bases and J 7 bases; nucleotides not matched to a gene: 8. Germline CDR1 SQVTM, CDR2 ANQGSEA. In DNA, the CDR3 is TGCAGCGGCACAGGGGGAGAGAGTGAAAAACTGTTTTTT. Amino acid sequence: CSGTGGESEKLFF. Based on the CDR3 plus reference TRBV29-1 and TRBJ1-4, the full variable domain is SAVISQKPSRDICQRGTSLTIQCQVDSQVTMMFWYRQQPGQSLTLIATANQGSEATYESGFVIDKFPISRPNLTFSTLTVSNMSPEDSSIYLCSGTGGESEKLFFGSGTQLSVL.

The J gene is TRBJ2-7, the V gene TRBV6-5; a weak D match, TRBD1 (6 bases). V lost 2 bases, J lost 6 bases, and 20 bases lay in between. Germline CDR1 and CDR2: MNHEY and SVGAGI. The CDR3 is made up of 16 amino acids. The CDR3 coding sequence is TGTGCCAGCAGTTACCACCACCAGGGGTCGGTTCGCGAGCAGTACTTC. This translates into CASSYHHQGSVREQYF.

This chain connects TRBV9 to TRBJ1-1; D call uncertain. Germline lookup yields CDR1 SGDLS and CDR2 YYNGEE. This CDR3 has 13 amino acids. The V end lost 5 bases, the J end lost 3 bases, and 11 bases lay between the germline ends. The CDR3 loop is CASSRNPDTEAFF. In DNA form, the CDR3 reads TGTGCCAGCAGTCGTAACCCAGACACTGAAGCTTTCTTT.

This clone was seen more than once but under ten times. The CDR3 is CASMSSGGRDEQFF. The CDR3 region has the DNA TGTGCCAGTATGAGTAGCGGGGGGAGAGATGAGCAGTTCTTC. The chain joins TRBV19 to TRBJ2-1; 10 bases line up with TRBD2. The CDR3 loop spans 14 amino acids. V lost 7 bases to trimming and J lost 8 bases; unmatched junction nucleotides: 8. CDR1 and CDR2 from the germline V gene are LNHDA and SQIVND (reference sequence). The whole variable domain, remainder taken from reference TRBV19 and TRBJ2-1, is DGGITQSPKYLFRKEGQNVTLSCEQNLNHDAMYWYRQDPGQGLRLIYYSQIVNDFQKGDIAEGYSVSREKKESFPLTVTSAQKNPTAFYLCASMSSGGRDEQFFGPGTRLTVL.

The V call is TRBV30, the J call TRBJ1-6; D perhaps matches TRBD1 (5 bases). CDR1 GTSNPN and CDR2 SVGIG come from the germline V gene (reference sequence). V was clipped by 0 bases and J by 8 bases, with 8 bases between them. The CDR3 is made up of 13 amino acids. In DNA, the CDR3 is TGTGCCTGGAGTGTTGGGGGGGATTCACCCCTCCACTTT. Residues: CAWSVGGDSPLHF.

V and J are TRBV6-4 and TRBJ2-1; 13 bases map to TRBD2. V was clipped by 5 bases and J by 10 bases; unmatched bases: 5. The V gene's germline CDR1 is MRHNA and CDR2 SNTAGT. This CDR3 spans 14 amino acids. CDR3 sequence reads: CASSLTSGRVEQFF. The CDR3, as DNA: TGTGCCAGCAGTCTCACTAGCGGGAGGGTAGAGCAGTTCTTC.

The gene calls are TRBV2 and TRBJ2-3; 8 bases map to TRBD1. The V gene end was trimmed by 3 bases and the J gene end by 3 bases; junction bases not matched to a gene: 2. CDR1 and CDR2 (germline): SNHLY, FYNNEI. This CDR3 region has 14 residues. The CDR3 reads CASSDWTGTDTQYF. CDR3 sequence (DNA): TGTGCCAGCAGTGATTGGACAGGGACAGATACGCAGTATTTT.

This clone was seen once. This sequence joins TRBV7-9 and TRBJ1-1; D remains ambiguous. V lost 5 bases and J 0 bases, leaving 13 bases between the germline ends. Germline V lookup: CDR1 SEHNR, CDR2 FQNEAQ (reference sequence). The CDR3 spans 15 residues. CDR3 coding DNA: TGTGCCAGCAGCCAAGGTCCGGGTATGAACACTGAAGCTTTCTTT. This gives the protein CASSQGPGMNTEAFF.

This clone has just a few counts. The rearrangement joins TRBV6-1 to TRBJ1-2; 8 nucleotides agree with TRBD1. Unmatched junction bases numbered 9, after V lost 1 base and J lost 8 bases. CDR3 length equals 15 residues. Per the germline V gene, CDR1 is MNHNS and CDR2 is SASEGT. This CDR3 is CASSEGAWTGMGYTF. The DNA of the CDR3 is TGTGCCAGCAGTGAAGGGGCCTGGACAGGGATGGGCTACACCTTC.

The chain has TRBV2 and TRBJ2-1; D is possibly TRBD1 (5 bases). The V and J ends lost 5 bases and 6 bases respectively, with 14 bases between them. Germline-derived CDR1 and CDR2 are SNHLY and FYNNEI. There are 14 residues in the CDR3. The DNA of the CDR3 is TGTGCCAGCAGTACCCTAAGGGGTCGCAATGAGCAGTTCTTC. Protein: CASSTLRGRNEQFF.

The gene calls are TRBV7-9 and TRBJ2-2, with TRBD1 matching over 12 bases. The ends lost 4 bases at V and 7 bases at J; junction bases unmatched: 4. The CDR3 is 15 residues long. Germline CDR1 and CDR2: SEHNR and FQNEAQ (reference sequence). The CDR3 DNA is TGTGCCAGCAGCTCCGGGACAGGGGGCATCGGGGAGCTGTTTTTT. This sequence encodes CASSSGTGGIGELFF.